This T cell receptor beta chain was sequenced in a study of Ad26.COV2.S vaccination and SARS-CoV-2 variants. On the study more broadly: A participant enrolled in the COV1001 Ad26.COV2.S trial arm provided the sample.

Notes on this clone: This CDR3 is also generated by other DNA sequences in the sample.

Per germline, CDR1 SGHRS and CDR2 YFSETQ. The ends lost 4 bases at V and 2 bases at J; junction bases unmatched: 4. This CDR3 region has 14 residues. Treatment: 15 to 20 received Ad26.COV2.S at low or high dose, single or two shots; about 5 received placebo; per-sample allocation not given. Vaccine and placebo recipients were sampled on day 63 after the first injection. Donation came from an adult in Boston who was aged 18-55 years. Clones were read by immunoSEQ multiplex PCR, and TCRdb kept only the in-frame ones, dropping some. The sample records some 640,000 clones, more than 70% being singletons. The TCR originated in a person aged 18-65 years who received the Ad26.COV2.S COVID-19 vaccine or a placebo. Sample: peripheral blood, taken in a trial of Ad26.COV2.S vaccine versus placebo. The V gene is TRBV5-1, the J gene TRBJ1-1, with 8 bases fitting TRBD1. CDR3 loop: CASSPGQGNTEAFF. The CDR3 nucleotides are TGCGCCAGCAGCCCTGGACAGGGTAACACTGAAGCTTTCTTT.